These 22 T cell receptor beta chains were sequenced from one sample in a study of blood T cells in healthy people across ages. Combining a sample-barcoded 5' primer with a J-beta primer mix, a second PCR ran for roughly 7 to 11 cycles. TCRdb used MiXCR to reprocess the 5' RACE reads, holding one entry per CDR3 protein. The data show under 1,000,000 distinct CDR3 sequences, 35% to 50% seen once. Sequencing used blood. These TCRs come from a man older than 75 in good health.

In its sample, this clonotype was seen a few times. The CDR3 DNA is TGTGCCAGCAGCTCGCAACAGGGCCTCTACGATGGCTACACCTTC. As protein: CASSSQQGLYDGYTF. J is TRBJ1-2 and V is TRBV7-9, with TRBD1 as a possible D gene (6 bases). This CDR3 has 15 amino acids. V lost 4 bases, J lost 6 bases, and 18 bases lay in between. CDR1 is SEHNR and CDR2 is FQNEAQ in the germline V gene (reference sequence).

This clonotype was picked up many times. J is TRBJ2-1 and V is TRBV11-3; D is possibly TRBD2 (5 bases). Trimming stripped 1 base from V and 13 bases from J, with 8 bases between. The CDR3 runs 11 residues. Germline loops: CDR1 SGHNT, CDR2 YENEEA. CDR3 amino acids: CASSLVGVQFF. The CDR3, as DNA: TGTGCCAGCAGCTTAGTCGGGGTACAGTTCTTC.

The chain employs TRBV7-3 and TRBJ2-1, with D unresolved. Per the germline V gene, CDR1 is SGHTA and CDR2 is FQGTGA. V lost 2 bases to trimming and J lost 9 bases, with 11 bases between them. The CDR3 is made up of 13 amino acids. The DNA for the CDR3 is TGTGCCAGCAGCTTACGCCCTAACGGTGAGCAGTTCTTC. This encodes CASSLRPNGEQFF.

The rearrangement joins TRBV30 to TRBJ2-5, with D tentatively TRBD2 (7 bases). Germline lookup yields CDR1 GTSNPN and CDR2 SVGIG (reference sequence). The CDR3 extends over 15 amino acids. Trimming shortened V by 2 bases and J by 2 bases, and 15 bases separated the two germline ends. CDR3 nucleotides: TGTGCCTGGAGTCGAGGGGGGGTAGGGCAAGAGACCCAGTACTTC. Encoded protein: CAWSRGGVGQETQYF.

The table lists this clonotype with a few counts. The rearrangement uses TRBV6-6 and TRBJ2-7, with 12 bases identical to TRBD1. CDR1 and CDR2 from the germline V gene are MNHNY and SVGAGI (reference sequence). V shed 6 bases, J shed 4 bases, and the junction held 10 bases outside the gene matches. The CDR3 spans 16 residues. This CDR3 is CASRDTGTGGFYEQYF. The DNA for the CDR3 is TGTGCCAGCAGAGACACCGGGACAGGGGGCTTTTACGAGCAGTACTTC.

The chain carries TRBV27 and TRBJ2-1; D unclear. Germline V lookup: CDR1 MNHEY, CDR2 SMNVEV (reference sequence). V was clipped by 6 bases and J by 15 bases, with 18 bases between them. The CDR3 totals 12 residues. CDR3 residues: CASSSPAREVFF. DNA for the CDR3: TGTGCCAGCAGCTCCCCCGCTCGAGAGGTGTTCTTC.

The chain employs TRBV5-1 and TRBJ2-1, with TRBD2 matching 7 bases. The CDR3 is 15 residues long. In germline, CDR1 is SGHRS, CDR2 YFSETQ. Trimming cost V 7 bases and J 8 bases; bases outside gene matches: 15. The CDR3 bases are TGCGCCAGCTTCCTGGGAGGGGCGGCCGACTATGAGCAGTTCTTC. It specifies CASFLGGAADYEQFF.

This clonotype appeared a few times. The chain combines TRBV5-1 with TRBJ2-7; tentative D call: TRBD1 (6 bases). From germline, CDR1 is SGHRS and CDR2 YFSETQ. V lost 1 base, J lost 0 bases, and 11 bases lay in between. The CDR3 runs 15 residues. The CDR3 coding sequence is TGCGCCAGCAGCTTGAATGGGGACAACTCCTACGAGCAGTACTTC. Its protein is CASSLNGDNSYEQYF.

J is TRBJ2-1 and V is TRBV28, with TRBD2 matching 13 bases. V was pared by 5 bases and J by 5 bases, with 9 bases of the junction left unmatched. Germline V gene lookup returns CDR1 MDHEN and CDR2 SYDVKM. The CDR3 is 17 residues long. This CDR3 reads CASSRMGGLAGNNEQFF. DNA for the CDR3: TGTGCCAGCAGTCGCATGGGGGGACTAGCGGGGAACAATGAGCAGTTCTTC.

The chain joins TRBV6-5 to TRBJ2-5; the D gene is possibly TRBD1 (7 bases). TRBJ2-7 matches the DNA end more closely, so the J call is doubtful. Germline values: CDR1 MNHEY, CDR2 SVGAGI. This CDR3 region has 13 residues. Written as DNA, the CDR3 is TGTGCCAGCAGACTAAGCCAGGGGGGCGAGCAGTACTTC. This codes for CASRLSQGGEQYF.

The V call is TRBV7-3, the J call TRBJ2-1; D is possibly TRBD2 (7 bases). The germline V and J ends were trimmed by 2 bases and 6 bases, with 23 bases remaining between them. The CDR3 contains 18 residues. CDR1 and CDR2 from the germline V gene are SGHTA and FQGTGA. The CDR3 DNA follows: TGTGCCAGCAGCTTATCCGCGAGGGGGGTGGGAGGGCCCAATGAGCAGTTCTTC. It yields the protein CASSLSARGVGGPNEQFF.

This clonotype was recorded a few times. The chain joins TRBV28 to TRBJ2-3; TRBD1 is a possible D gene (5 bases). This CDR3 contains 18 residues. From germline, CDR1 is MDHEN and CDR2 SYDVKM. V lost 4 bases to trimming and J lost 0 bases, with 20 bases between them. In nucleotides, the CDR3 is TGTGCCAGCAGTTCAGCTTCCCCCGTCAGGGCGAGCACAGATACGCAGTATTTT. Translation: CASSSASPVRASTDTQYF.

About this clonotype: A much larger clonotype is one base distant, so this may be a read error. The chain employs TRBV10-3 and TRBJ2-3, with 12 bases identical to TRBD1. The CDR3 is made up of 16 amino acids. J lost 2 bases, V lost 7 bases, and 7 bases had no gene match. Per germline, CDR1 ENHRY and CDR2 SYGVKD. CDR3 sequence: CAIKSGTGGDTDTQYF. In nucleotides, the CDR3 is TGTGCCATCAAGAGCGGGACAGGGGGCGACACAGATACGCAGTATTTT.

The rearrangement joins TRBV24-1 to TRBJ2-1; D is tentatively TRBD1 or TRBD2 (7 bases each). Germline CDR1 reads KGHDR; CDR2 reads SFDVKD. The CDR3 spans 17 residues. The germline V and J ends were trimmed by 5 bases and 0 bases, with 16 bases remaining between them. The CDR3 DNA reads TGTGCCACCAGTGGTTTTCGGGGGGACAGCTCCTACAATGAGCAGTTCTTC. Its translation: CATSGFRGDSSYNEQFF.

The chain carries TRBV6-5 and TRBJ1-5, with D possibly TRBD1 on 6 matching bases. There are 15 residues in the CDR3. Germline CDR1 MNHEY, CDR2 SVGAGI. Between the trimmed V and J ends, which lost 6 bases and 3 bases, there was a span of 15 bases. CDR3 protein: CASRARDIANQPQHF. The CDR3 nucleotides read TGTGCCAGCAGGGCCCGGGACATTGCCAATCAGCCCCAGCATTTT.

This clonotype has a count of ten or more. The chain combines TRBV14 with TRBJ2-3, with 9 bases fitting TRBD2. This CDR3 comprises 14 residues. CDR1 is SGHDN, CDR2 FVKESK, per germline. With 4 bases clipped from V and 4 bases from J, the junction kept 3 bases outside the gene matches. CDR3 DNA sequence: TGTGCCAGCAGCCTTGGGACTAGCCCAGATACGCAGTATTTT. Its protein is CASSLGTSPDTQYF. The variable domain in full, with the rest retrieved from reference TRBV14 and TRBJ2-3, is EAGVTQFPSHSVIEKGQTVTLRCDPISGHDNLYWYRRVMGKEIKFLLHFVKESKQDESGMPNNRFLAERTGGTYSTLKVQPAELEDSGVYFCASSLGTSPDTQYFGPGTRLTVL.

Concerning this clonotype itself: This may come from a read error, since a much larger clone is one base off. The chain is built from TRBV7-2 and TRBJ2-7, with a weak D call TRBD2 (6 bases). The J call may be wrong; the DNA end is better matched by TRBJ2-5. This CDR3 has 16 amino acids. Germline V gene sequence: CDR1 SGHTA, CDR2 FQGNSA. In DNA, the CDR3 is TGTGCCAGCAGCTTACGGGAGTCGGCATCCGGAGGGACCCAGTACTTC. It yields the protein CASSLRESASGGTQYF.

This clonotype was picked up many times. The rearrangement links TRBV13 to TRBJ2-6; the D gene is possibly TRBD1 (5 bases). The germline V gene encodes CDR1 PRHDT and CDR2 FYEKMQ (reference sequence). Trimming cost V 0 bases and J 0 bases, with 9 bases left between them. There are 17 residues in the CDR3. CDR3 nucleotides: TGTGCCAGCAGCTTAGGCCTAACAGGCTCTGGGGCCAACGTCCTGACTTTC. Encoded protein: CASSLGLTGSGANVLTF.

The chain uses TRBV4-3 and TRBJ2-1, with 9 bases lining up with TRBD2. The CDR3 is 16 amino acids. Germline V gene data show CDR1 as LGHNA and CDR2 as YSLEER. The V segment lost 0 bases and the J segment 5 bases; nucleotides outside the gene matches: 5. CDR3 residues: CASSQEIAGVNNEQFF. CDR3 nucleotides: TGCGCCAGCAGCCAAGAGATAGCGGGAGTGAACAATGAGCAGTTCTTC.

This clonotype was recorded a few times. This may stem from a read error, because a much larger clone lies one nucleotide away. V gene TRBV7-2 combines with J gene TRBJ2-1; D remains ambiguous. The J call could be wrong; TRBJ2-7 is a better fit for the DNA end. In germline, CDR1 is SGHTA, CDR2 FQGNSA. This CDR3 has 13 residues. The CDR3 nucleotides read TGTGCCAGCAGCCCCAGCTCCTACAATGAGCAGTACTTC. Protein sequence: CASSPSSYNEQYF.

This clonotype came up once. The rearrangement uses TRBV20-1 and TRBJ1-1; D remains unclear. In germline, CDR1 is DFQATT, CDR2 SNEGSKA (reference sequence). The germline V and J ends were trimmed by 3 bases and 3 bases, with 8 bases remaining between them. The CDR3 covers 12 residues. CDR3 DNA: TGCAGTGCTAGCACAGACTACACTGAAGCTTTCTTT. Translating it yields CSASTDYTEAFF.

V usage is TRBV7-3 and J usage is TRBJ2-1; no reliable D call. The CDR3 has 13 residues. V lost 5 bases, J lost 7 bases, and 12 bases lay in between. Germline V gene sequence: CDR1 SGHTA, CDR2 FQGTGA. CDR3 bases: TGTGCCAGCAGCCCAAACCAGGCAAATGAGCAGTTCTTC. It translates to CASSPNQANEQFF.